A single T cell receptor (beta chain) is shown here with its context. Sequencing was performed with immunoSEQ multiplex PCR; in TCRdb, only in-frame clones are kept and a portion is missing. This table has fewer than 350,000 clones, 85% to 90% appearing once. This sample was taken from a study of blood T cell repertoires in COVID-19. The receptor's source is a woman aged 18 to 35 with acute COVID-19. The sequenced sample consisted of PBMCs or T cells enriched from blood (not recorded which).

The chain's CDR3 is CASSLGPGVNTEAFF. The CDR3 DNA sequence: TGTGCCAGCAGCTTAGGGCCAGGGGTGAACACTGAAGCTTTCTTT. This chain uses TRBV11-2 with TRBJ1-1, with a weak D call TRBD1 (6 bases). The germline V gene encodes CDR1 SGHAT and CDR2 FQNNGV. The CDR3 is 15 residues long. V lost 1 base and J 0 bases, leaving 9 bases between the germline ends.